A single sample gave rise to the 24 T cell receptor beta chains below, sequenced in a study of T cell changes during pregnancy in multiple sclerosis. TCRdb keeps only in-frame clones here, not all; method: immunoSEQ multiplex PCR. The sample gives about 69,000 clones, roughly nine tenths of which show up once; roughly 0.3% is in the top ten. The sequencing used CD4+ T cells from peripheral blood mononuclear cells, collected in the third trimester of pregnancy. The receptors here all came from a female donor in good health, enrolled as a control in a pregnancy study.

This clone was observed once. The V and J genes are TRBV9 and TRBJ1-1; no firm D call. CDR1 is SGDLS, CDR2 YYNGEE, per germline. This CDR3 has 14 residues. The V end was cut by 1 base, the J end by 8 bases, with 15 bases between. The CDR3 spells CASSVPADPTEAFF. In DNA, the CDR3 is TGTGCCAGCAGCGTACCAGCGGACCCGACCGAAGCTTTCTTT.

This clone is a singleton in its sample. The chain is built from TRBV15 and TRBJ1-2; a weak D match, TRBD1 (6 bases). Trimming pared 0 bases from V and 7 bases from J, leaving 18 bases between. Germline CDR1 reads LNHNV; CDR2 reads YYDKDF (reference sequence). The CDR3 totals 16 residues. The CDR3 region has the DNA TGTGCCACCAGCAGAGATTTCCGGGGGGCGACGGGTGGCTACACCTTC. Amino acids: CATSRDFRGATGGYTF.

J is TRBJ1-2 and V is TRBV6-5, with D perhaps TRBD1 (6 bases). Trimming took 2 bases from V and 3 from J, leaving 13 bases between them. Looked up from germline, CDR1 is MNHEY and CDR2 is SVGAGI. The CDR3 extends over 15 amino acids. CDR3 protein: CASSYDRSLDYGYTF. The CDR3 DNA follows: TGTGCCAGCAGTTACGACAGGAGCTTGGACTATGGCTACACCTTC.

This clone has more than one count but fewer than ten. The chain carries TRBV2 and TRBJ1-6; D is unresolved. The germline V gene encodes CDR1 SNHLY and CDR2 FYNNEI. Trimming shortened V by 0 bases and J by 8 bases, and 5 bases separated the two germline ends. CDR3 length: 13 amino acids. CDR3 bases: TGTGCCAGCAGTGAAGCCCCTTATTCACCCCTCCACTTT. Translating it yields CASSEAPYSPLHF.

The chain employs TRBV4-1 and TRBJ2-1; 15 bases match TRBD2. The CDR3 has 16 amino acids. Germline-derived CDR1 and CDR2 are MGHRA and YSYEKL. With 4 bases clipped from V and 8 bases from J, the junction kept 6 bases outside the gene matches. The CDR3 DNA reads as TGCGCCAGCAGCCGAGGACTAGCGGGGGGGAGGGATGAGCAGTTCTTC. Translated, it gives CASSRGLAGGRDEQFF.

This clone showed up just once. The CDR3 protein is CASSQTGGLVYEQYF. CDR3 DNA: TGTGCCAGCAGCCAGACGGGGGGTTTGGTCTACGAGCAGTACTTC. The chain uses TRBV7-6 and TRBJ2-7; 7 bases are shared with TRBD2. This CDR3 is 15 amino acids long. V was clipped by 5 bases and J by 3 bases; unmatched bases: 10. Germline lookup yields CDR1 SGHVS and CDR2 FNYEAQ.

The genes are TRBV9 and TRBJ2-7, with TRBD1 as a possible D gene (5 bases). The CDR3 loop spans 15 amino acids. Trimming cost V 4 bases and J 5 bases, with 19 bases left between them. Germline V lookup: CDR1 SGDLS, CDR2 YYNGEE. CDR3 protein: CASSPHSGRVNEQYF. The CDR3 coding sequence is TGTGCCAGCAGCCCCCATTCAGGCAGGGTAAACGAGCAGTACTTC.

The chain has TRBV19 and TRBJ2-7, with a tentative D call TRBD2 (5 bases). The CDR3 covers 15 residues. The germline gives CDR1 LNHDA, CDR2 SQIVND (reference sequence). The V and J ends lost 2 bases and 2 bases respectively, with 13 bases between them. In nucleotides, the CDR3 is TGTGCCAGTAGTATAAGACGGGATACCGCCTACGAGCAGTACTTC. Residues: CASSIRRDTAYEQYF.

This chain uses TRBV2 with TRBJ2-7, with TRBD1 identical over 7 bases. After removal of 4 bases from V and 6 bases from J, the junction contained 9 bases not matched to a gene. The CDR3 length is 14 residues. Looked up from germline, CDR1 is SNHLY and CDR2 is FYNNEI. The CDR3 is CASSVSGQMGEQYF. In nucleotides, the CDR3 is TGTGCCAGCAGTGTGTCGGGACAGATGGGCGAGCAGTACTTC. The whole variable domain, filled in from reference TRBV2 and TRBJ2-7, reads EPEVTQTPSHQVTQMGQEVILRCVPISNHLYFYWYRQILGQKVEFLVSFYNNEISEKSEIFDDQFSVERPDGSNFTLKIRSTKLEDSAMYFCASSVSGQMGEQYFGPGTRLTVT.

This clone was observed a few times. The gene calls are TRBV30 and TRBJ1-1; possibly TRBD1 for D (5 bases). This CDR3 contains 18 residues. Trimming took off 2 bases at V and 1 base at J, with 23 bases between the two ends. Per the germline V gene, CDR1 is GTSNPN and CDR2 is SVGIG (reference sequence). The CDR3 coding sequence is TGTGCCTGGAGTTGGCCGATCAACCAGGGCCACAGGAACACTGAAGCTTTCTTT. The encoded protein is CAWSWPINQGHRNTEAFF.

This clone came up once. This chain links TRBV7-8 with TRBJ1-6; 7 positions match TRBD1. Per the germline V gene, CDR1 is SGHVS and CDR2 is FQNEAQ. The CDR3 runs to 15 residues. V was clipped by 3 bases and J by 7 bases; unmatched bases: 6. CDR3 DNA: TGTGCCAGCAGCTTTACAGGGGATAGGAATTCACCCCTCCACTTT. Its translation is CASSFTGDRNSPLHF.

The gene calls are TRBV7-9 and TRBJ2-5; perhaps TRBD1 as D (5 bases). CDR1 is SEHNR, CDR2 FQNEAQ, per germline (reference sequence). The V and J ends lost 0 bases and 2 bases respectively, with 10 bases between them. This CDR3 is 15 amino acids long. CDR3 in DNA: TGTGCCAGCAGCTTAGCGCGACAGACACAAGAGACCCAGTACTTC. Its protein product is CASSLARQTQETQYF.

For the CDR3, the DNA is TGCGCCAGCAGTCAAGACAGGGTGGGAGGCTACACCTTC. Its protein product is CASSQDRVGGYTF. This chain uses TRBV23-1 with TRBJ1-2; 7 positions agree with TRBD1. TRBV23-1 is treated as an ORF (open reading frame) with a function not yet certain. V shed 2 bases and J 8 bases; nucleotides not matched to a gene: 5. The CDR3 covers 13 residues.

This rearrangement joins TRBV4-3 to TRBJ2-5; D uncertain. Germline assignment: CDR1 LGHNA and CDR2 YSLEER. This CDR3 contains 13 residues. V lost 0 bases and J 9 bases, leaving 11 bases between the germline ends. In nucleotides, the CDR3 is TGCGCCAGCAGCCAAGAAACGTCGCCGGCCCAGTACTTC. Translating it yields CASSQETSPAQYF.

This clone occurred once. The chain links TRBV5-1 to TRBJ2-2; 8 bases agree with TRBD2. From germline, CDR1 is SGHRS and CDR2 YFSETQ. J lost 3 bases, V lost 7 bases, and 14 bases had no gene match. This CDR3 comprises 17 residues. DNA of the CDR3: TGCGCCAGCTCCAAGGGCGGGGGGCGCAGGGACACCGGGGAGCTGTTTTTT. It codes for CASSKGGGRRDTGELFF.

The CDR3 protein is CASSKAGTGGDYGYTF. The CDR3, as DNA: TGTGCCAGCAGCAAAGCAGGGACAGGGGGTGACTATGGCTACACCTTC. V and J are TRBV21-1 and TRBJ1-2; no DNA check was done on the table's D call, TRBD1. TRBV21-1 is a pseudogene locus. The CDR3 totals 16 residues.

The chain uses TRBV5-6 and TRBJ1-5; D is possibly TRBD1 (6 bases). The germline V gene encodes CDR1 SGHDT and CDR2 YYEEEE. The V end lost 0 bases, the J end lost 0 bases, and 10 bases lay between the germline ends. This CDR3 contains 16 residues. DNA for the CDR3: TGTGCCAGCAGCTTGGGAACAGGGCGTAGCAATCAGCCCCAGCATTTT. Translated, it gives CASSLGTGRSNQPQHF.

The CDR3 nucleotides are TGTGCCAGCAGACTTAGCGGGGGGGCTTCAGATACGCAGTATTTT. Translated: CASRLSGGASDTQYF. This chain links TRBV7-9 with TRBJ2-3; 11 bases match TRBD2. Germline values: CDR1 SEHNR, CDR2 FQNEAQ (reference sequence). The CDR3 loop spans 15 amino acids. Trimming took 6 bases from V and 4 from J; bases not matched to a gene: 6.

The CDR3 sequence is CASSWARDTEAFF. CDR3 nucleotides: TGTGCCAGCAGCTGGGCCAGGGACACTGAAGCTTTCTTT. The V and J genes are TRBV5-6 and TRBJ1-1, with a weak D call TRBD1 (5 bases). Germline-derived CDR1 and CDR2 are SGHDT and YYEEEE. Deletions cut 3 bases from V and 3 bases from J, with 9 bases between. The CDR3 consists of 13 residues.

This chain links TRBV7-2 with TRBJ2-2; TRBD2 might be the D (6 bases). The germline V gene encodes CDR1 SGHTA and CDR2 FQGNSA. Trimming removed 4 bases from V and 0 bases from J, with 9 bases in between. The CDR3 is made up of 15 amino acids. CDR3: CASSSRTTNTGELFF. CDR3 DNA: TGTGCCAGCAGCTCTAGGACTACGAACACCGGGGAGCTGTTTTTT.

The chain joins TRBV4-3 to TRBJ2-6; D remains unclear. The CDR3 loop spans 16 amino acids. V lost 2 bases to trimming and J lost 0 bases, with 8 bases between them. CDR1 is LGHNA and CDR2 is YSLEER in the germline V gene. The CDR3 protein is CASSQSRNSGANVLTF. CDR3 in DNA: TGCGCCAGCAGCCAATCTCGTAACTCTGGGGCCAACGTCCTGACTTTC.

This clone was observed a handful of times. V and J are TRBV6-5 and TRBJ1-1; 8 bases are a match to TRBD1. Germline V gives CDR1 MNHEY, CDR2 SVGAGI. This CDR3 has 15 residues. With 6 bases clipped from V and 0 bases from J, the junction kept 6 bases outside the gene matches. Written as DNA, the CDR3 is TGTGCCAGCAGCCGCGACAGGGGCTTGAACACTGAAGCTTTCTTT. Protein sequence: CASSRDRGLNTEAFF.

CDR3 nucleotide sequence: TGCAGCGCCGGAAGGGACAGGGCCACTGAAGCTTTCTTT. This translates into CSAGRDRATEAFF. The V call is TRBV29-1, the J call TRBJ1-1; 9 nucleotides match TRBD1. The germline V gene encodes CDR1 SQVTM and CDR2 ANQGSEA. V lost 7 bases and J lost 4; bases outside the gene matches: 7. The CDR3 covers 13 residues.

Notes on this clone: One end of the junction fails to match germline, which may point to a read error. The chain is built from TRBV11-2 and TRBJ2-1; D is unresolved. CDR3 length: 14 amino acids. Germline V CDR1 and CDR2: SGHAT, FQNNGV. The CDR3 protein is CASSFQASDNEQFF. In nucleotides, the CDR3 is TGTGCCAGCAGCTTCCAGGCCTCCGACAATGAGCAGTTCTTC.